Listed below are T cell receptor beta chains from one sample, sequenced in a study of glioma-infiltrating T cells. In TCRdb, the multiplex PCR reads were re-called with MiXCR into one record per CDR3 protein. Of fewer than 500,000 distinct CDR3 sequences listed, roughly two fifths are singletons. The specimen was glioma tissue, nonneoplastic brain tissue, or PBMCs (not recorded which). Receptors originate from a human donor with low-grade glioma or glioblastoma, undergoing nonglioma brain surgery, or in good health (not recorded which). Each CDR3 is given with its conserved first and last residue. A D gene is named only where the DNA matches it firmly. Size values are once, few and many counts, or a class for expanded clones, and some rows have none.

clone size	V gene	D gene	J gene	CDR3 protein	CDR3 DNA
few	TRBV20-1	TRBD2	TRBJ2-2	CSAREVTSPGELFF	TGCAGTGCTAGAGAGGTGACTAGCCCCGGGGAGCTGTTTTTT
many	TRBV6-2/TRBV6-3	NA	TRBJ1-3	CASRRQGTGNTIYF	TGTGCCAGCAGACGCCAGGGGACTGGAAACACCATATATTTT
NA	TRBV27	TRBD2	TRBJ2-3	CASNAGVHPDTQCF	TGTGCCAGCAATGCGGGAGTGCACCCAGATACGCAGTGTTTT
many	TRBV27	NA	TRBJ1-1	CASSSPTENTEAFF	TGTGCCAGCAGTTCCCCGACGGAGAACACTGAAGCTTTCTTT
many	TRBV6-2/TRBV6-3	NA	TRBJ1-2	CASGLSRGYIF	TGTGCCAGCGGACTATCCAGGGGCTACATCTTC
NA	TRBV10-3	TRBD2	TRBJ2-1	CAISELGLAPSSYNEQFF	TGTGCCATCAGTGAGTTGGGACTAGCTCCTAGCTCCTACAATGAGCAGTTCTTC
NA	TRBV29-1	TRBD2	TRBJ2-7	CSVIPAGVHEQYF	TGCAGCGTTATCCCAGCGGGAGTCCACGAGCAGTACTTC
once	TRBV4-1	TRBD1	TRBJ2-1	CASSQEDRGPRDEQFF	TGCGCCAGCAGCCAAGAGGACAGGGGGCCGAGAGATGAGCAGTTCTTC
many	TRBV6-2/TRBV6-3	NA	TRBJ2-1	CASSLSGSYYNEQFF	TGTGCCAGCAGTCTGTCGGGATCCTACTACAATGAGCAGTTCTTC
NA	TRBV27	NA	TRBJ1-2	CASSSSWVTYGYTF	TGTGCCAGCAGTTCCTCCTGGGTGACCTATGGCTACACCTTC
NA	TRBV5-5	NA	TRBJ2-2	CASRSDSYTGELFF	TGTGCCAGCAGATCCGACAGTTACACCGGGGAGCTGTTTTTT
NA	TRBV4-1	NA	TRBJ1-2	CASSQDEGTYGYTF	TGCGCCAGCAGCCAAGATGAGGGAACCTATGGCTACACCTTC
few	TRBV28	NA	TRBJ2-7	CASSFYSDSYEQYF	TGTGCCAGCAGTTTTTACAGCGACTCCTACGAGCAGTACTTC
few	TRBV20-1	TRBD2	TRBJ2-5	CSAELAEQETQYF	TGCAGTGCGGAACTAGCGGAGCAAGAGACCCAGTACTTC
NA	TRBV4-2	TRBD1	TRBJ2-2	CASSPTPGQGSGELFF	TGTGCCAGCAGCCCAACCCCGGGACAGGGCTCCGGGGAGCTGTTTTTT
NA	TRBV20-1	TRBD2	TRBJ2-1	CSVRRDSGITRSGFF	TGCAGTGTTAGACGGGATAGCGGGATCACGCGATCAGGGTTCTTC
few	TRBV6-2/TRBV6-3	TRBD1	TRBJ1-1	CASSYPDRGVFPTEAFF	TGTGCCAGCAGTTATCCGGACAGGGGAGTTTTTCCCACTGAAGCTTTCTTT
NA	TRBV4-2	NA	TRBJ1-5	CASSSANSNQPQHF	TGTGCCAGCAGTTCTGCAAATAGCAATCAGCCCCAGCATTTT
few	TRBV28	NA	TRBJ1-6	CASSPGVQGGSPLHF	TGTGCCAGCAGTCCGGGGGTACAGGGCGGCTCACCCCTCCACTTT
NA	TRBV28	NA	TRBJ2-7	CASSVDGGPSYEQYF	TGTGCCAGCAGTGTTGACGGGGGGCCCTCCTACGAGCAGTACTTC
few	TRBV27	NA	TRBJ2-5	CASSYGTTLGTQYF	TGTGCCAGCAGTTATGGGACCACGTTGGGGACCCAGTACTTC
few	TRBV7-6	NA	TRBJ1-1	CASSVQGRTEAFF	TGTGCCAGCAGCGTACAAGGACGCACTGAAGCTTTCTTT
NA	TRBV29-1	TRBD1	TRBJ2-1	CSLRTGPGEQFF	TGCAGCTTACGGACAGGGCCGGGTGAGCAGTTCTTC
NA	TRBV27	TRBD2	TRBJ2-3	CASSSGTSGSTQYF	TGTGCCAGCAGTTCCGGGACTAGCGGGAGTACGCAGTATTTT
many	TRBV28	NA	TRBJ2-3	CASSFVTGQTTDTQYF	TGTGCCAGCAGTTTTGTAACAGGTCAGACCACAGATACGCAGTATTTT
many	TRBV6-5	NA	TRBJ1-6	CASKGSYNSPLHF	TGTGCCAGCAAGGGCTCCTATAATTCACCCCTCCACTTT
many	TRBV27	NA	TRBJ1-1	CASSSVLMNTEAFF	TGTGCCAGCAGTTCCGTCCTCATGAACACTGAAGCTTTCTTT
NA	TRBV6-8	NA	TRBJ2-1	CANSYSTGYEQFF	TGTGCCAACAGTTACTCGACGGGCTATGAGCAGTTCTTC
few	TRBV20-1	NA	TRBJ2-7	CSASFRQAYEQYF	TGCAGTGCTAGTTTCAGGCAAGCCTACGAGCAGTACTTC
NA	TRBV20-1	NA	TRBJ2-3	CSARNLARGPLTDTQYF	TGCAGTGCTAGAAATCTAGCGAGAGGGCCTTTGACAGATACGCAGTATTTT
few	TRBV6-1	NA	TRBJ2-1	CASSEPGPRFF	TGTGCCAGCAGTGAACCGGGACCCCGGTTCTTC
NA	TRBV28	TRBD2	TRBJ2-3	CASSSRGGYSTDTQYF	TGTGCCAGCAGTTCGCGGGGGGGCTACAGCACAGATACGCAGTATTTT
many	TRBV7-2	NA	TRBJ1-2	CASSRTGLNYGYTF	TGTGCCAGCAGCCGAACAGGATTAAACTATGGCTACACCTTC
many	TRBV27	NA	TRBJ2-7	CASSFRDTFYEQYF	TGTGCCAGCAGTTTCCGGGACACGTTCTACGAGCAGTACTTC
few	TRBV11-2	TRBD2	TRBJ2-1	CASSLGLTSGTYNEQFF	TGTGCCAGCAGCTTAGGCCTGACTAGCGGGACGTACAATGAGCAGTTCTTC
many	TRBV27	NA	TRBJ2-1	CASSLLWVAHSYNEQFF	TGTGCCAGCAGCCTACTCTGGGTAGCGCACTCCTACAATGAGCAGTTCTTC
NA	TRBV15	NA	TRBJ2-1	CATSPGGSDSYEQFF	TGTGCCACCAGCCCCGGGGGTTCAGACTCCTACGAGCAGTTCTTC
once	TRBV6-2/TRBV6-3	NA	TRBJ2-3	CASSYSMGLSTDRQYF	TGTGCCAGCAGTTACTCGATGGGGTTGAGCACAGATAGGCAGTATTTT
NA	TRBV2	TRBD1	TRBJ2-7	CASSGMTGRYF	TGTGCCAGCAGTGGGATGACAGGGCGGTACTTC
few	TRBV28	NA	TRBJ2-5	CASTRGQETQYF	TGTGCCAGCACCCGGGGCCAAGAGACCCAGTACTTC
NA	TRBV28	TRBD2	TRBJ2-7	CASSPSGRAYEQYF	TGTGCCAGCAGTCCTAGCGGGAGGGCCTACGAGCAGTACTTC
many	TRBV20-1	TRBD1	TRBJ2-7	CSARDETGNEQYF	TGCAGTGCTAGAGATGAGACAGGGAACGAGCAGTACTTC
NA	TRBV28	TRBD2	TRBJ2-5	CASSSLLWTSGSKTHYF	TGTGCCAGCAGTTCGCTCCTGTGGACTAGCGGGAGCAAGACCCATTACTTC
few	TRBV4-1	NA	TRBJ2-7	CASSQEGTEAQEQYF	TGCGCCAGCAGCCAAGAGGGGACTGAGGCCCAGGAGCAGTACTTC
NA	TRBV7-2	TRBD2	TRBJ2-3	CASSLRASGIQTDTQYF	TGTGCCAGCAGCTTAAGGGCTAGCGGGATCCAGACAGATACGCAGTATTTT
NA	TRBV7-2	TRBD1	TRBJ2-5	CTSSRQGPYQETQYF	TGTACCAGCAGCCGACAGGGGCCGTACCAAGAGACCCAGTACTTC
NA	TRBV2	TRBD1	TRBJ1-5	CASSFRRTGNQPQHF	TGTGCCAGCAGCTTCCGTCGGACAGGAAATCAGCCCCAGCATTTT
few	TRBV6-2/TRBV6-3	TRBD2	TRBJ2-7	CASSPPFRLAIYYKQYF	TGTGCCAGCAGCCCCCCCTTCAGACTAGCGATTTACTACAAGCAGTACTTC
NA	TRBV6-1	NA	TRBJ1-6	CASRTGSYNSPLHF	TGTGCCAGCCGCACCGGGTCCTATAATTCACCCCTCCACTTT
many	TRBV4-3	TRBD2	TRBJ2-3	CASSQDWASGGRTDTQYF	TGCGCCAGCAGCCAAGATTGGGCTAGCGGGGGTCGCACAGATACGCAGTATTTT
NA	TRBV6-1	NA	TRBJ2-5	CASSEGFSQGETKYF	TGTGCCAGCAGTGAAGGATTTTCCCAAGGGGAGACCAAGTACTTC
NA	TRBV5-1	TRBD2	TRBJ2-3	CASSFLAGTTDTQYF	TGCGCCAGCAGCTTCCTAGCGGGGACCACAGATACGCAGTATTTT
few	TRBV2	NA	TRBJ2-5	CASSGEQQETQYF	TGTGCCAGCAGTGGAGAACAACAAGAGACCCAGTACTTC
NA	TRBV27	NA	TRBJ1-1	CARSLLGSSMNTEAFF	TGTGCCAGAAGTTTACTAGGATCCTCGATGAACACTGAAGCTTTCTTT
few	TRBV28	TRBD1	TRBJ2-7	CASSKDRSYEQYF	TGTGCCAGCAGTAAGGACAGGAGCTACGAGCAGTACTTC
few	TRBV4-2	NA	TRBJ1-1	CASSQDSGTEAFF	TGTGCCAGCAGCCAGGACTCTGGGACTGAAGCTTTCTTT
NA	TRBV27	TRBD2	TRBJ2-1	CASGSGTSSYNEQFF	TGTGCCAGCGGTTCCGGGACTAGCTCCTACAATGAGCAGTTCTTC
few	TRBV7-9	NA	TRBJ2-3	CASSLPLSDTQYF	TGTGCCAGCAGCTTACCCCTCTCAGATACGCAGTATTTT